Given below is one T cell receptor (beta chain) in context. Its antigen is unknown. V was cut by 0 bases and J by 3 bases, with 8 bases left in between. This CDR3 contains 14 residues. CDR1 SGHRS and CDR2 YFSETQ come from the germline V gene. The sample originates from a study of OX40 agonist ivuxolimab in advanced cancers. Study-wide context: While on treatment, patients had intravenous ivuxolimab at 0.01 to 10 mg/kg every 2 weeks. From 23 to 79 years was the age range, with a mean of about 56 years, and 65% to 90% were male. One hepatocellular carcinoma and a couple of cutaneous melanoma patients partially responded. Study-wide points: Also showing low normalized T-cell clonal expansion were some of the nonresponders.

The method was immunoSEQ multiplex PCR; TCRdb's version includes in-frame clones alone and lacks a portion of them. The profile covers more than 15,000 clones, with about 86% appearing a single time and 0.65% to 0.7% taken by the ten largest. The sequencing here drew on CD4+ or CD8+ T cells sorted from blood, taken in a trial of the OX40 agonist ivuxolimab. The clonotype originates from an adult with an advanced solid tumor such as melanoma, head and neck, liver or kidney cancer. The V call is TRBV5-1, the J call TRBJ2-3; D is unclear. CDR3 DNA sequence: TGCGCCAGCAGCTTGGCCTATGATACAGATACGCAGTATTTT. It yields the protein CASSLAYDTDTQYF. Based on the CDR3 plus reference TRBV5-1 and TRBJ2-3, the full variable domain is KAGVTQTPRYLIKTRGQQVTLSCSPISGHRSVSWYQQTPGQGLQFLFEYFSETQRNKGNFPGRFSGRQFSNSRSEMNVSTLELGDSALYLCASSLAYDTDTQYFGPGTRLTVL.